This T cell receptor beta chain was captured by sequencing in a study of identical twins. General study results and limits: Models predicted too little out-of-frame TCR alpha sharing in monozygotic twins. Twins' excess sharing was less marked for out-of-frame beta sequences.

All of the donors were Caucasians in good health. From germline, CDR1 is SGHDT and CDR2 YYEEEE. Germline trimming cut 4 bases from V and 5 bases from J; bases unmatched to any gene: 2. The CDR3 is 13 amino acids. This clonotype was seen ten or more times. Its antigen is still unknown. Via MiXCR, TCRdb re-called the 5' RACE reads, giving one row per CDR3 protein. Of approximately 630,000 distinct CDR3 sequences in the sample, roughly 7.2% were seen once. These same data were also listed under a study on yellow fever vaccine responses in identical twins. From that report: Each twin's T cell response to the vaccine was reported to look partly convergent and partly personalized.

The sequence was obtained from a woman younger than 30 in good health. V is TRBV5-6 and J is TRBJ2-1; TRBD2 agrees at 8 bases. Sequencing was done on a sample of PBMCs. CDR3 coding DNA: TGTGCCAGCAGCAAACTAGCGGACAATGAGCAGTTCTTC. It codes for CASSKLADNEQFF.